These T cell receptor beta chains were read from a single sample in a study of Graves' ophthalmopathy and Graves' hyperthyroidism. TCRdb fed the multiplex PCR reads into MiXCR, producing one record per CDR3 protein. The data show 150,000 to 200,000 distinct CDR3 sequences, 35% to 50% seen once. Sequenced input: peripheral blood. These receptor sequences come from a man in his thirties or forties with Graves' ophthalmopathy. CDR3s leave out the opening cysteine and the closing phenylalanine or tryptophan. Size values are once, few and many counts, or a class for expanded clones, and some rows have none.

15	-	TRBV12-5	ASGLAALGGSGTEAF
11	-	TRBV27	ASRRSGDHEQY
14	few	TRBV6-5	ASSYSRDRTNTEAF
14	many	TRBV13	ASSLGGLAYNSPLH
14	-	TRBV6-5	ASSYPDAGQYTEAF
11	-	TRBV6-1	ASTLQVNTEAF
13	many	TRBV19	ASSVGGVYQETQY
13	-	TRBV6-1	ASSEYLGLAYEQY
13	many	TRBV7-2	ASSALAGGDNEQY
13	many	TRBV11-3	ASSLDKSLLPEAF
12	-	TRBV12-3/TRBV12-4	ASSFHSLNTEAF
12	many	TRBV6-2/TRBV6-3	ASLLGQVGTEAF
13	many	TRBV5-5	ASSLVYSSPKTQY
15	-	TRBV11-1	ASSLGPSGRGEETQY
13	many	TRBV6-2/TRBV6-3	ASSDSGHPEETQY
10	many	TRBV20-1	SVRGGGYEQY
12	many	TRBV2	ASSEGGVYSEAF
12	-	TRBV28	ASSFRTEIYEQY
11	-	TRBV27	ASSPIGLTEAF
13	few	TRBV6-5	ASSYLRDTNYGYT
12	-	TRBV12-3/TRBV12-4	ASSSRGLNYGYT
13	once	TRBV7-2	ASSSGTGAMTEAF
13	-	TRBV12-3/TRBV12-4	ASSPDLSASYEQY
13	many	TRBV18	ASSPNRQGADEQY
13	-	TRBV6-5	ASSYKLVGRQSYT
12	-	TRBV29-1	SVQARTRSETQY
12	-	TRBV6-5	ASSYREYNSPLH
12	-	TRBV12-3/TRBV12-4	ASKLTGLDTEAF
10	many	TRBV24-1	ATSSTGDGYT
13	many	TRBV7-2	ASSQPGLRAYEQY
11	-	TRBV12-3/TRBV12-4	ASSGPPHHEQY
12	-	TRBV20-1	SARGDKYDSPLH
10	many	TRBV19	ATQGTAYGYT
11	many	TRBV7-9	ASSSGPQETQY
12	many	TRBV12-3/TRBV12-4	ASSFDRYTGELF
14	many	TRBV28	ASSWGVNLLNQPQH
13	-	TRBV27	ASSEWGRKNTEAF
13	many	TRBV18	ASSQLQLNTGELF
12	many	TRBV12-3/TRBV12-4	ASTWGGRTGELF
13	-	TRBV4-2	ASSQDLDGPYEQY
14	-	TRBV28	ASSLGGGQGTYEQY
14	once	TRBV15	ATSSNAQGVCTEAF
11	-	TRBV13	ASSYSDGETQY
13	-	TRBV6-5	ASSSEGTRAGELF
14	-	TRBV6-1	ASSMGLWLANTEAF
13	many	TRBV28	ASRQGGGGNQPQH
14	many	TRBV6-5	ASSYSGGPGGHEQY
10	few	TRBV6-5	ASSSQGIGAF
17	few	TRBV15	ATSSLTRAGGAGAYEQY
13	many	TRBV7-2	ASSFRTGANTEAF
10	many	TRBV29-1	SVSGHQETQY
13	-	TRBV28	AAQRTGNIQETQY
12	once	TRBV27	ASSPRTDLYGYT
9	many	TRBV12-5	ASGLTSEAF
14	many	TRBV3-1	ASSQDPGRGNYEQY
16	many	TRBV10-3	AISDFATSATRYYEQY
10	many	TRBV6-5	ASSYSGVEAF
14	few	TRBV18	ASSPRIGVPGTEAF
11	-	TRBV20-1	SATGHSNQPQH